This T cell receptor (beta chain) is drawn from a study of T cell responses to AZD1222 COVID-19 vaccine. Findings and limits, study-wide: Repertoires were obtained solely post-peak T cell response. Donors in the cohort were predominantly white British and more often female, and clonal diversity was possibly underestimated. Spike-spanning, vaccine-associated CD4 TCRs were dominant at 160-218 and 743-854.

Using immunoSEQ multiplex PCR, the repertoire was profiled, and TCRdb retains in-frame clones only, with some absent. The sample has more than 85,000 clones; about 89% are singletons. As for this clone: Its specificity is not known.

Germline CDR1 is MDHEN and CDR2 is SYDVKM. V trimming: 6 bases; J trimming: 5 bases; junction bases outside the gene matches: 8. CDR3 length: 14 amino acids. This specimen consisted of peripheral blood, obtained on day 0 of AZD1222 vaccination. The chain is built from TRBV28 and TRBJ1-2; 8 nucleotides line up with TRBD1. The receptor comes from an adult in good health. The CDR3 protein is CASSYTGGGYGYTF. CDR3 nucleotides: TGTGCCAGCAGCTATACAGGGGGAGGGTATGGCTACACCTTC.